The present T cell receptor (beta chain) was sequenced within a study of control samples from healthy donors and cancer patients. CDR1 and CDR2 (germline): SNHLY, FYNNEI. Trimming took off 11 bases at V and 1 base at J, with 16 bases between the two ends. The CDR3 contains 14 residues. Data came from immunoSEQ multiplex PCR; TCRdb stores just in-frame clones and leaves some out. This table holds 150,000 to 200,000 clones, 70% to 90% found once. This clone was observed a single time. The sample comprised blood. This TCR came from a young woman in good health. The chain combines TRBV2 with TRBJ2-3; TRBD2 is a possible D gene (7 bases). CDR3 nucleotides: TGTGCCGGAACAGGGAGGGTGGGCACAGATACGCAGTATTTT. As protein: CAGTGRVGTDTQYF.